This TCR beta chain is drawn from a study of T cell responses to AZD1222 COVID-19 vaccine. Method: immunoSEQ multiplex PCR; TCRdb's copy keeps in-frame clones and lacks some. The sample includes tens of thousands of clones, 80% to 90% of them seen just once. The source was peripheral blood, collected on day 0 of AZD1222 vaccination. This clonotype was sampled from an adult in good health.

As DNA, the CDR3 is TGTGCCAGCAGTACGGGTCTTAACACTGAAGCTTTCTTT. This sequence encodes CASSTGLNTEAFF. The chain joins TRBV6-6 to TRBJ1-1; no clear D gene. There are 13 residues in the CDR3. Trimming stripped 5 bases from V and 2 bases from J, with 9 bases between. The germline V gene encodes CDR1 MNHNY and CDR2 SVGAGI (reference sequence).